This T cell receptor beta chain was identified during a study of spatial heterogeneity in lung cancer (dated by TCRdb to about 2019). Notes on the research overall: The donors were some 72 patients from the lung TRACERx cohort who had early-stage, untreated non-small cell lung cancer. The study quantitatively compared TCR alpha and beta repertoires across multiple tumor regions, matched nontumor lung and blood in non-small cell lung cancer. In the raw uncorrected reads, each unique combination of TCR and UMI appeared more than ten times on average. Beta-chain transcripts were consistently detected in greater numbers than alpha-chain transcripts, which likely reflects a higher abundance of beta-chain transcripts. Follow-up PBMC samples were sequenced whenever available, with a median time to follow-up of 2 to 3 years after resection. At surgery, both alpha and beta chains were TCR-sequenced in roughly 230 tumor regions, about 64 matched nontumor lung samples and 56 PBMC samples. The study linked features of the TCR repertoire to counts of nonsynonymous mutations, which were determined by whole-exome sequencing of tumor tissue. Beyond this particular receptor, the publication reports: Confirming at a functional level the hypothesis that regional TCRs recognize regional mutations was considered to require additional single-cell paired TCR alpha and beta sequencing. Only around 14 patients were included in the comparisons of baseline and follow-up blood repertoires. Ubiquitous expanded tumor TCRs showed up in blood more often at tumor resection than at routine follow-up.

This clonotype showed up many times. It lacks a known antigen. There are no base qualities to consult, and no much larger clone falls within one base. V and J are trimmed by 5 bases and 3 bases, and the gene matches miss 10 bases of the junction. From the cysteine up to the phenylalanine, the CDR3 has a length of 15 residues. Only CDR3 DNA remains: 45 bases, in frame from the first base. Taken from the germline V gene (reference sequence), the CDR1 and CDR2 loops are MNHNY and SVGAGI. The library relied on 5' RACE. Instrument used: NextSeq 500. The TCR library protocol attached a unique molecular identifier to each TCR cDNA molecule to allow correction of PCR and sequencing errors. In the paper's pipeline: Decombinator tools were used for TCR identification, UMI-based error correction and CDR3 extraction. TCRs above a frequency of 2 per 1,000, corresponding to the top 1% of the tumor frequency distribution, were defined as expanded. Rényi diversity was computed with the R vegan package after subsampling each repertoire 100 times to 5,000 TCRs. To build CDR3 similarity networks, amino acid triplet string-kernel similarity was used, and CDR3s were connected when their pairwise similarity was above 0.82. Starting from the raw public reads, TCRdb applied fastp trimming at Q25, assembled clones with MiXCR and retained in-frame beta chains. For every CDR3 protein sequence, its rows merge into one entry that carries the most common genes and DNA. The V and J calls shown here were made by TCRdb, not taken from the authors' results. Recorded for this sample are tens of thousands of distinct CDR3 sequences; more than 6.5% of them occurred a single time. In total, the top ten clones hold approximately 40% of the sample.

The sample's time point, from its label and the paper: blood at routine non-recurrence follow-up after resection. Without any cell sorting, TCR sequencing was performed on whole RNA extracted either from tumor and nontumor lung tissue or from cryopreserved PBMC samples. Only patients with enough RNA available from two or more tumor regions were chosen for TCR sequencing. The source is a female donor with early-stage non-small cell lung cancer. The chain employs TRBV6-6 and TRBJ2-7; 7 bases in the middle match TRBD1. The starting material was PBMCs, obtained at follow-up. The CDR3 amino acid sequence is: CASSPLGQMLYEQYF. The sequence in DNA is TGTGCCAGCAGTCCCCTGGGACAGATGCTCTACGAGCAGTACTTC.